These 27 T cell receptor beta chains originate from one sample sequenced in a study of blood T cell repertoires in COVID-19. Measured with immunoSEQ multiplex PCR; TCRdb has only the in-frame clones, and not every one. The sample has 180,000 or so clones, around nine tenths seen once. Sequenced material: peripheral blood. These receptors all come from a man younger than 30 with active or convalescent COVID-19.

The J gene is TRBJ1-1, the V gene TRBV7-9, with no clear D. Trimming left V 5 bases short and J 0 bases short, with 13 bases between. This CDR3 is built from 15 residues. CDR1 is SEHNR, CDR2 FQNEAQ, per germline (reference sequence). The CDR3 reads CASSAARALNTEAFF. CDR3 bases: TGTGCCAGCAGCGCCGCGAGAGCCTTGAACACTGAAGCTTTCTTT.

CDR3 sequence: CASSIPLAATRVDEQFF. Written as DNA, the CDR3 is TGTGCCAGTAGTATTCCTCTAGCGGCCACGCGCGTAGATGAGCAGTTCTTC. This sequence joins TRBV19 and TRBJ2-1; 7 nucleotides agree with TRBD2. This CDR3 region has 17 residues. Germline trimming cut 3 bases from V and 8 bases from J; bases unmatched to any gene: 16. Germline V gene data show CDR1 as LNHDA and CDR2 as SQIVND (reference sequence).

The genes are TRBV5-1 and TRBJ1-1, with 7 nucleotides matching TRBD1. The V gene end was trimmed by 4 bases and the J gene end by 7 bases; junction bases not matched to a gene: 7. The CDR3 loop spans 13 amino acids. Germline assignment: CDR1 SGHRS and CDR2 YFSETQ. The CDR3 region has the DNA TGCGCCAGCAGCCCGACAGGGCTGGTTGAAGCTTTCTTT. Amino acids: CASSPTGLVEAFF.

CDR3 sequence reads: CASSFSSGGQRSNQPQHF. DNA of the CDR3: TGTGCCAGCAGTTTCTCGTCTGGGGGACAGCGTAGCAATCAGCCCCAGCATTTT. The chain combines TRBV6-2 or TRBV6-3 with TRBJ1-5; 7 bases agree with TRBD1. CDR3 size: 18 residues. CDR1 is MNHEY and CDR2 is SVGEGT in the germline V gene. V was clipped by 4 bases and J by 0 bases; unmatched bases: 12.

The chain recombines TRBV21-1 with TRBJ1-2; the DNA was not compared with TRBD1, the D call given in the table. TRBV21-1 is designated a pseudogene. The CDR3 runs to 18 residues. The DNA of the CDR3 is TGTGCCAGCAGCAAAGTAGGGAGTGGACAGGGTGATTACTATGGCTACACCTTC. Residues: CASSKVGSGQGDYYGYTF.

The chain recombines TRBV13 with TRBJ2-4; D not certain. Looked up from germline, CDR1 is PRHDT and CDR2 is FYEKMQ (reference sequence). V was cut by 2 bases and J by 1 base, with 12 bases left in between. This CDR3 has 16 amino acids. Written as DNA, the CDR3 is TGTGCCAGCAGCTTACGAGGTGATGGGGCCAAAAACATTCAGTACTTC. Its translation: CASSLRGDGAKNIQYF.

The chain links TRBV12-3 or TRBV12-4 to TRBJ2-1; no clear D. The CDR3 loop spans 11 amino acids. Trimming took off 3 bases at V and 10 bases at J, with 7 bases between the two ends. DNA of the CDR3: TGTGCCAGCAGTTTCGCGCGGGAGCAGTTCTTC. It translates to CASSFAREQFF.

This clone is a singleton in its sample. The chain carries TRBV12-3 or TRBV12-4 and TRBJ1-4; D call uncertain. The CDR3 spans 12 residues. V lost 0 bases and J lost 10, with 6 bases in between. CDR3 amino acids: CASSLAVRKLFF. CDR3 DNA: TGTGCCAGCAGTTTAGCGGTCAGAAAACTGTTTTTT.

This clone has just a few counts. The genes are TRBV30 and TRBJ2-7, with D possibly matching TRBD1 (6 bases). Trimming shortened V by 8 bases and J by 5 bases, and 16 bases separated the two germline ends. CDR1 and CDR2 from the germline V gene are GTSNPN and SVGIG (reference sequence). This CDR3 comprises 12 residues. The chain's CDR3 is CAGEGGVNEQYF. As DNA, the CDR3 is TGTGCCGGGGAAGGGGGTGTCAACGAGCAGTACTTC.

For the CDR3, the DNA is TGTGCCAGTAGTATGGGAGTCTACAATGAGCAGTTCTTC. Its translation is CASSMGVYNEQFF. The V call is TRBV19, the J call TRBJ2-1, with D perhaps TRBD2 (5 bases). V was pared by 3 bases and J by 3 bases, with 6 bases between. This CDR3 has 13 residues. CDR1 and CDR2 (germline): LNHDA, SQIVND (reference sequence).

The V call is TRBV5-4, the J call TRBJ2-5; D might be TRBD1 (5 bases). The CDR3 length is 17 residues. From germline, CDR1 is SGHNT and CDR2 YYREEE (reference sequence). V lost 2 bases to trimming and J lost 3 bases, with 20 bases between them. CDR3 sequence: CASSLEGWGRPEETQYF. The CDR3 DNA follows: TGTGCCAGCAGCTTAGAAGGTTGGGGCAGGCCGGAAGAGACCCAGTACTTC.

The V and J genes are TRBV5-5 and TRBJ1-3; TRBD1 might be the D (5 bases). The CDR3 loop spans 16 amino acids. Deletions cut 1 base from V and 4 bases from J, with 15 bases between. Per the germline V gene, CDR1 is SGHKS and CDR2 is YYEKEE (reference sequence). In DNA, the CDR3 is TGTGCCAGCAGCTTGATTGTACAGCAGGGAGGAAACACCATATATTTT. This encodes CASSLIVQQGGNTIYF.

The genes are TRBV28 and TRBJ2-2, with no clear D. Trimming took 5 bases from V and 0 from J, leaving 7 bases between them. CDR1 is MDHEN and CDR2 is SYDVKM in the germline V gene. The CDR3 length is 14 residues. The DNA of the CDR3 is TGTGCCAGCAGTCCGAGGACGAACACCGGGGAGCTGTTTTTT. Its protein product is CASSPRTNTGELFF.

This chain joins TRBV7-2 and TRBJ1-3; 7 bases map to TRBD1. The CDR3 is 14 residues long. In germline, CDR1 is SGHTA, CDR2 FQGNSA. The junction had 0 bases not matched to a gene; V was cut back by 0 bases and J by 4 bases. The CDR3, as DNA: TGTGCCAGCAGCTTAGCAGGGGGCGGAAACACCATATATTTT. It encodes CASSLAGGGNTIYF.

The rearrangement uses TRBV3-1 (or the pseudogene TRBV3-2) and TRBJ2-1; 7 positions match TRBD2. With V trimmed by 3 bases and J by 6 bases, 8 bases remained unmatched. From germline, CDR1 is LGHDT and CDR2 YNNKEL (reference sequence). The CDR3 totals 15 residues. CDR3 in DNA: TGTGCCAGCAGCCAGGGGTTTGGGACTACCAATGAGCAGTTCTTC. This codes for CASSQGFGTTNEQFF.

V is TRBV24-1 and J is TRBJ2-1, with TRBD2 matching 7 bases. Germline V gene data show CDR1 as KGHDR and CDR2 as SFDVKD. Trimming at V came to 3 bases and at J to 3 bases, leaving 4 bases not matched to a gene. CDR3 length: 15 residues. The CDR3 protein is CATSDPGLHYNEQFF. CDR3 DNA: TGTGCCACCAGTGATCCGGGACTACACTACAATGAGCAGTTCTTC.

The chain employs TRBV5-6 and TRBJ2-5; D may be TRBD2 (6 bases). Germline CDR1 and CDR2: SGHDT and YYEEEE. This CDR3 has 13 amino acids. V dropped 2 bases and J dropped 5 bases, with 10 bases sitting between them. CDR3 region: CASSFWGGETQYF. The CDR3 nucleotides read TGTGCCAGCAGCTTCTGGGGAGGTGAGACCCAGTACTTC.

The rearrangement links TRBV9 to TRBJ2-1, with no clear D. V lost 4 bases, J lost 9 bases, and 20 bases lay in between. There are 15 residues in the CDR3. The germline gives CDR1 SGDLS, CDR2 YYNGEE. The CDR3 DNA follows: TGTGCCAGCAGCCCTTCGTGGTTTTGGGCGTCTGAGCAGTTCTTC. Translation: CASSPSWFWASEQFF.

A note on this clone: Other DNA sequences within the sample encode an identical CDR3. The V gene is TRBV6-5, the J gene TRBJ2-3, with D maybe TRBD2 (6 bases). From germline, CDR1 is MNHEY and CDR2 SVGAGI. The CDR3 covers 12 residues. The V and J ends lost 5 bases and 3 bases respectively, with 6 bases between them. The CDR3 reads CASSRGTDTQYF. The CDR3 DNA follows: TGTGCCAGCAGTCGGGGGACAGATACGCAGTATTTT.

J is TRBJ2-1 and V is TRBV11-3, with 8 positions matching TRBD2. V lost 1 base, J lost 7 bases, and 9 bases stayed unmatched. This CDR3 has 16 amino acids. CDR1 is SGHNT and CDR2 is YENEEA in the germline V gene. The CDR3 sequence: CASSLGGGRSVNEQFF. The CDR3 nucleotides are TGTGCCAGCAGCTTAGGAGGCGGGAGGAGCGTGAATGAGCAGTTCTTC.

This chain links TRBV6-5 with TRBJ1-1; TRBD1 matches 7 bases. The V segment lost 7 bases and the J segment 1 base; nucleotides outside the gene matches: 6. Per germline, CDR1 MNHEY and CDR2 SVGAGI. CDR3 length: 14 amino acids. This CDR3 is CASKVDRANTEAFF. DNA for the CDR3: TGTGCCAGCAAAGTCGACAGGGCGAACACTGAAGCTTTCTTT.

The chain is built from TRBV7-6 and TRBJ1-2; TRBD1 might be the D (6 bases). The CDR3 extends over 20 amino acids. Germline lookup yields CDR1 SGHVS and CDR2 FNYEAQ. V dropped 5 bases and J dropped 0 bases, with 28 bases sitting between them. In DNA, the CDR3 is TGTGCCAGCAGCCCCGGGCCACAGGGCAGCCTTGGGGAAACTAACTATGGCTACACCTTC. It specifies CASSPGPQGSLGETNYGYTF.

The J gene is TRBJ2-1, the V gene TRBV29-1; D call uncertain. This CDR3 is built from 11 residues. Trimming pared 1 base from V and 14 bases from J, leaving 12 bases between. From germline, CDR1 is SQVTM and CDR2 ANQGSEA. The CDR3 bases are TGCAGCGTTGAAGGATTAACCCAGGAGTTCTTC. The encoded protein is CSVEGLTQEFF.

This chain links TRBV3-1 (or the pseudogene TRBV3-2) with TRBJ2-1; the match to TRBD2 covers 13 bases. Germline assignment: CDR1 LGHDT and CDR2 YNNKEL (reference sequence). With 0 bases clipped from V and 6 bases from J, the junction kept 5 bases outside the gene matches. This CDR3 contains 17 residues. This CDR3 is CASSQDRTSGGFNEQFF. The CDR3 nucleotides are TGTGCCAGCAGCCAAGACAGGACTAGCGGGGGTTTCAATGAGCAGTTCTTC.

The chain joins TRBV15 to TRBJ1-6; 7 nucleotides line up with TRBD1. The CDR3 covers 14 residues. Germline CDR1 LNHNV, CDR2 YYDKDF (reference sequence). Trimming cost V 3 bases and J 6 bases; bases outside gene matches: 2. The CDR3 loop is CATSRTGINSPLHF. The CDR3 region has the DNA TGTGCCACCAGCAGGACAGGGATTAATTCACCCCTCCACTTT. Together with reference TRBV15 and TRBJ1-6, the CDR3 gives the full variable domain: DAMVIQNPRYQVTQFGKPVTLSCSQTLNHNVMYWYQQKSSQAPKLLFHYYDKDFNNEADTPDNFQSRRPNTSFCFLDIRSPGLGDTAMYLCATSRTGINSPLHFGNGTRLTVT.

The chain joins TRBV11-3 to TRBJ2-7, with 9 bases that match TRBD2. The V and J ends lost 6 bases and 5 bases, in that order; junction bases with no gene match: 14. CDR1 and CDR2 (germline): SGHNT, YENEEA. The CDR3 runs 16 residues. The CDR3 DNA sequence: TGTGCCAGCAGACTAAGACTAGCGGCTTGGCTTGACGAGCAGTACTTC. It encodes CASRLRLAAWLDEQYF.

J is TRBJ2-7 and V is TRBV11-2, with TRBD2 as a possible D gene (6 bases). The CDR3 runs to 13 residues. The germline CDR1 and CDR2 sequences are SGHAT and FQNNGV. Deletions cut 1 base from V and 6 bases from J, with 10 bases between. The CDR3: CASSLVRTTEQYF. Written as DNA, the CDR3 is TGTGCCAGCAGCTTAGTTCGGACTACCGAGCAGTACTTC.